Below, one T cell receptor beta chain is given with its context. A few counts support this clonotype. This clone's antigen is unknown. Base qualities are not at hand, and no much larger clone is one base apart. This entry is derived from a study of esophageal squamous cell carcinoma tumors (dated by TCRdb to about 2021). About the investigation overall: Patients were split into immuno relation high and low groups by principal component analysis with K-means clustering of immunohistochemical T-cell and checkpoint marker values. TCR sequencing covered about 10 patients: five randomly selected high immuno relation cases and five background-matched low immuno relation cases. In Japan, 50 to 55 patients with esophageal squamous cell carcinoma who were treated surgically made up the wider cohort, which included some 20 high and 32 low immuno relation cases. The goal of the study was to evaluate both the diversity of the TCR repertoire and the shared TCR repertoires of T cells inside the tumor environment of esophageal squamous cell carcinoma. Across the roughly ten cases, around 1,600,000 TCRalpha and 1 million to 1.3 million TCRbeta total reads were obtained, of which 31,954 and 34,876 were unique. Study-wide findings and limitations: Since the TCRalpha and TCRbeta chains were sequenced separately, neither the chain pairing nor the recognized antigens could be determined. No difference in total TCR repertoire counts was observed between groups, whereas significant repertoire counts were found to be higher in the high immuno relation group. A single dominant TCRalpha VJ recombination with apparently reduced TCRalpha diversity was observed in about 30% of the 10 cases. About 28 TRAV|TRAJ and approximately 24 TRBV|TRBJ combinations appeared shared among high immuno relation cases, including TRAV13-1|TRAJ22 and TRBV7-9|TRBJ2-7. Given the large variation in the TCRalphabeta repertoire, shared V|J recombination candidates may have been selected by chance. Only a few cases were included in the TCR repertoire analysis, and no investigation at the CDR3 clonotype level was carried out.

Library prep was done by 5' RACE. The PCR step used KAPA HiFi along with constant-region primers for TCRalpha or TCRbeta and a P20EA primer, and a nested second PCR with CA2 or CB2 followed. TCR genes were amplified by unbiased adaptor ligation RT-PCR, with reverse transcription by Superscript III and a polyT18-containing BSL-18E primer. Following second-strand synthesis and blunting, the P10EA/P20EA adaptor was ligated to the 5' end of the cDNA, and NotI digestion was then performed. The first and second PCRs ran roughly 19 cycles of 98°C for 20 s, 65°C for 30 s and 72°C for 1 min. Amplicons were indexed with the Nextera XT Index kit v2 Set A, pooled in equimolar amounts and quantified on a Qubit 2.0 Fluorometer. Sequencing was carried out on the Illumina MiSeq platform with 2x300 bp paired-end reads. For the original study's pipeline: Repertoire Genesis software ver.1.0 assigned each read to V and J genes according to the highest identity with IMGT reference sequences. CDR3 was defined as the region from Cys104 to Phe118 plus Gly119 and was translated, and unique sequence reads were defined by distinct V, J and CDR3 amino acids. Shared V|J combinations were selected as significant in both a Fisher's exact test in edgeR and a Mann Whitney U test. Repertoire dissimilarity index was computed with the R rdi package after removing singletons and bootstrapping 500 repertoire combinations. The public reads were run again by TCRdb, first through fastp at Q25 and then through MiXCR, and only productive beta chains were kept. For every CDR3 protein sequence, its rows merge into one entry that carries the most common genes and DNA. The V and J calls and clone size are TCRdb's, not the authors'. This sample holds approximately 250 distinct CDR3 sequences; around a sixth were observed only once. Approximately 69% of the sample is in the top ten clones.

Its CDR3 holds 14 amino acids, cysteine through phenylalanine. The only DNA kept is the CDR3, 42 bases in frame from the first base. The germline V gene (reference sequence) specifies GTSNPN as CDR1 and SVGIG as CDR2. A distance of 10 bases separates the germline ends of V and J, which lose 2 bases and 0 bases respectively. Patients who had received neoadjuvant chemotherapy or for whom clinical information was lacking were excluded from enrollment. The TCR-sequenced cases shown were male, and subtotal esophagectomy with 2- or 3-field lymphadenectomy was performed in the TCR-sequenced cases shown. A Qiagen AllPrep kit was used to extract RNA from bulk tumor tissue sections, and T cells were not sorted. Small sections of surgically resected tumor tissue were kept in RNAlater reagent at -80 degrees C until RNA was extracted.

The clonotype was recovered from a man aged 45 to 85 with esophageal squamous cell carcinoma. The chain was built from TRBV30 and TRBJ2-5, with the D gene not clear enough to name. Sequencing was done on a sample of tumor tissue. The CDR3 reads CAWSPLADQETQYF. The DNA is TGTGCCTGGAGTCCCTTGGCAGACCAAGAGACCCAGTACTTC.